Shown below are 14 T cell receptor beta chains from a single sample sequenced in a study of cytotoxic CD8 clonotypes in ibrutinib-treated CLL. Some clones are missing from TCRdb's copy, which holds only in-frame ones; the method was immunoSEQ multiplex PCR. The sample has more than 200,000 clones, roughly 77% seen once. The specimen comprised PBMCs, sampled after 12 months of ibrutinib treatment. These receptors all stem from a human donor with chronic lymphocytic leukemia.

This clone appeared a few times. This rearrangement joins TRBV19 to TRBJ1-1, with D maybe TRBD1 (6 bases). This CDR3 contains 12 residues. The ends were cut back, 8 bases at V and 3 bases at J, with 10 bases in the middle. CDR1 is LNHDA, CDR2 SQIVND, per germline (reference sequence). CDR3 in amino acids: CASQGLYTEAFF. CDR3 bases: TGTGCCAGTCAGGGGCTCTACACTGAAGCTTTCTTT. The variable domain in full, with the rest retrieved from reference TRBV19 and TRBJ1-1, is DGGITQSPKYLFRKEGQNVTLSCEQNLNHDAMYWYRQDPGQGLRLIYYSQIVNDFQKGDIAEGYSVSREKKESFPLTVTSAQKNPTAFYLCASQGLYTEAFFGQGTRLTVV.

This rearrangement joins TRBV19 to TRBJ2-5, with D perhaps being TRBD1 or TRBD2 (5 bases each). The V gene's germline CDR1 is LNHDA and CDR2 SQIVND (reference sequence). The V and J ends lost 10 bases and 4 bases respectively, with 16 bases between them. The CDR3 runs 13 residues. In nucleotides, the CDR3 is TGTGCCACTCTGGGGGTTTTGGGAGAGACCCAGTACTTC. It yields the protein CATLGVLGETQYF.

The chain links TRBV6-5 to TRBJ2-7; D uncertain. CDR3 length: 13 residues. Germline V gene sequence: CDR1 MNHEY, CDR2 SVGAGI. Trimming left V 4 bases short and J 6 bases short, with 13 bases between. The CDR3, as DNA: TGTGCCAGCAGTTCCCAGGCGGAACGCGAGCAGTACTTC. It encodes CASSSQAEREQYF.

V usage is TRBV19 and J usage is TRBJ2-5, with 8 bases identical to TRBD2. V lost 4 bases and J lost 2; bases outside the gene matches: 3. Germline V CDR1 and CDR2: LNHDA, SQIVND (reference sequence). This CDR3 is 14 amino acids long. The DNA of the CDR3 is TGTGCCAGTAGTAGCGGGAGGATTCAAGAGACCCAGTACTTC. This gives the protein CASSSGRIQETQYF.

The CDR3 sequence: CASSRQLGAPTNGYTF. CDR3 DNA: TGTGCCAGCAGCCGGCAGTTGGGGGCGCCTACTAATGGCTACACCTTC. The chain has TRBV4-2 and TRBJ1-2; D is possibly TRBD1 (6 bases). The V and J ends lost 4 bases and 6 bases respectively, with 21 bases between them. This CDR3 contains 16 residues. Looked up from germline, CDR1 is LGHNA and CDR2 is YNFKEQ.

The CDR3 DNA is TGTGCCTGGAGTGGACAGGCCTATAGCAATCAGCCCCAGCATTTT. It yields the protein CAWSGQAYSNQPQHF. The genes are TRBV30 and TRBJ1-5, with a weak D call TRBD1 (6 bases). Germline CDR1 reads GTSNPN; CDR2 reads SVGIG (reference sequence). The CDR3 spans 15 residues. Trimming took 1 base from V and 0 from J, leaving 10 bases between them.

This clone was observed many times. The sample carries other DNA sequences with the same CDR3. V and J are TRBV6-5 and TRBJ1-2; 11 bases match TRBD1. CDR3 size: 16 residues. The V gene end was trimmed by 0 bases and the J gene end by 4 bases; junction bases not matched to a gene: 4. Germline CDR1 reads MNHEY; CDR2 reads SVGAGI. Written as DNA, the CDR3 is TGTGCCAGCAGTTACTCGAGGACAGGGGGCGGCTATGGCTACACCTTC. The encoded protein is CASSYSRTGGGYGYTF.

The chain joins TRBV30 to TRBJ2-5; the D gene is possibly TRBD2 (6 bases). The CDR3 consists of 15 residues. Germline lookup yields CDR1 GTSNPN and CDR2 SVGIG (reference sequence). Deletions cut 2 bases from V and 8 bases from J, with 21 bases between. CDR3 in amino acids: CAWSYAGPARETQYF. The CDR3 DNA follows: TGTGCCTGGAGTTACGCGGGGCCGGCCAGAGAAACCCAGTACTTC. The whole variable domain, filled in from reference TRBV30 and TRBJ2-5, reads SQTIHQWPATLVQPVGSPLSLECTVEGTSNPNLYWYRQAAGRGLQLLFYSVGIGQISSEVPQNLSASRPQDRQFILSSKKLLLSDSGFYLCAWSYAGPARETQYFGPGTRLLVL.

The chain recombines TRBV28 with TRBJ2-3, with unresolved D. The CDR3 is 16 amino acids. Trimming removed 5 bases at V and 0 bases at J, with 15 bases between. Per the germline V gene, CDR1 is MDHEN and CDR2 is SYDVKM. The CDR3 sequence: CASSPVGIDSTDTQYF. CDR3 in DNA: TGTGCCAGCAGTCCGGTGGGAATCGATAGCACAGATACGCAGTATTTT.

This clone was counted a few times. This chain links TRBV11-2 with TRBJ2-1, with D perhaps given as TRBD1 or TRBD2 (7 bases each). Germline V gene lookup returns CDR1 SGHAT and CDR2 FQNNGV. V was trimmed by 5 bases and J by 9 bases, leaving 23 bases between them. The CDR3 consists of 16 residues. CDR3 in amino acids: CASSQTGPTSSSEQFF. As DNA, the CDR3 is TGTGCCAGCAGCCAGACAGGGCCGACTAGCTCTAGTGAGCAGTTCTTC.

V is TRBV7-3 and J is TRBJ1-1; D may be TRBD1 (6 bases). This CDR3 comprises 14 residues. V was clipped by 1 base and J by 5 bases, with 11 bases between them. Per the germline V gene, CDR1 is SGHTA and CDR2 is FQGTGA. The CDR3 sequence is CASSLMGGRTEAFF. In DNA, the CDR3 is TGTGCCAGCAGCTTAATGGGGGGGCGTACTGAAGCTTTCTTT.

The chain joins TRBV18 to TRBJ2-2; the D is unclear. Germline CDR1 KGHSH, CDR2 LQKENI. The CDR3 contains 15 residues. Deletions cut 0 bases from V and 1 base from J, with 6 bases between. The CDR3 here is CASSPPVGNTGELFF. The CDR3 DNA sequence: TGTGCCAGCTCACCACCGGTGGGGAACACCGGGGAGCTGTTTTTT. The entire variable domain, with the rest obtained from reference TRBV18 and TRBJ2-2, is as follows: NAGVMQNPRHLVRRRGQEARLRCSPMKGHSHVYWYRQLPEEGLKFMVYLQKENIIDESGMPKERFSAEFPKEGPSILRIQQVVRGDSAAYFCASSPPVGNTGELFFGEGSRLTVL.

The rearrangement uses TRBV11-2 and TRBJ2-5; D uncertain. The CDR3 runs 14 residues. V gave up 3 bases and J gave up 0 bases, with 8 bases separating them. Germline-derived CDR1 and CDR2 are SGHAT and FQNNGV. This chain's CDR3 is CASSFLTYQETQYF. The CDR3 bases are TGTGCCAGCAGCTTTTTGACTTACCAAGAGACCCAGTACTTC.

This clone was seen only a few times. Other nucleotide sequences in the sample specify the same CDR3. The chain links TRBV18 to TRBJ2-3; D call uncertain. Trimming removed 3 bases at V and 5 bases at J, with 3 bases between. This CDR3 is 11 amino acids long. Germline CDR1 KGHSH, CDR2 LQKENI. The CDR3 bases are TGTGCCAGCTCACCCGGAGATACGCAGTATTTT. This encodes CASSPGDTQYF.